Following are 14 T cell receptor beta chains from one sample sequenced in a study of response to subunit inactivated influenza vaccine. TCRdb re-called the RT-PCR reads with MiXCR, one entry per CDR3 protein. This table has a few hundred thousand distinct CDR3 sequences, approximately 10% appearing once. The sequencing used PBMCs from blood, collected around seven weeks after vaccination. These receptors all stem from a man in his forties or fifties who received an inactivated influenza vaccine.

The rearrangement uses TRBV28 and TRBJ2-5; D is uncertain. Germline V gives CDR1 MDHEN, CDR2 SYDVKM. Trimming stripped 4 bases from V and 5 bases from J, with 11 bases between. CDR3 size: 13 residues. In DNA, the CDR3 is TGTGCCAGCAGTTCTCTAGACACGGAGACCCAGTACTTC. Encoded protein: CASSSLDTETQYF.

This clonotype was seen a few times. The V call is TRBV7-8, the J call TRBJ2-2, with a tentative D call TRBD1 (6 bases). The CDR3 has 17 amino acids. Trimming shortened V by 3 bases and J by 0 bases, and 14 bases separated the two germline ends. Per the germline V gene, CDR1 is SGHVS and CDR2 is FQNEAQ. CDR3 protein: CASSFIQGNSNTGELFF. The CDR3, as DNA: TGTGCCAGCAGCTTTATCCAGGGGAATTCGAACACCGGGGAGCTGTTTTTT.

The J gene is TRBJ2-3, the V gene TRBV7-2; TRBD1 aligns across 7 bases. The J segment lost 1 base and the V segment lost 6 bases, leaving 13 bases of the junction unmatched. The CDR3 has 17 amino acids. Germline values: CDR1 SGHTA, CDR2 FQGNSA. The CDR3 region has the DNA TGTGCCAGCAGAGGACCTCGGCAGGGGGTTGGCACAGATACGCAGTATTTT. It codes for CASRGPRQGVGTDTQYF.

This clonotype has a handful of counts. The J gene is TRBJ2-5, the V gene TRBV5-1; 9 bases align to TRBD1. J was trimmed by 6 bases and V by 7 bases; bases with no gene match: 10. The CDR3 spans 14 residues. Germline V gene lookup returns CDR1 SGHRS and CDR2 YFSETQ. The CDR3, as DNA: TGCGCCAGCGGATACCGGGACAGGGAAAAGACCCAGTACTTC. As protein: CASGYRDREKTQYF.

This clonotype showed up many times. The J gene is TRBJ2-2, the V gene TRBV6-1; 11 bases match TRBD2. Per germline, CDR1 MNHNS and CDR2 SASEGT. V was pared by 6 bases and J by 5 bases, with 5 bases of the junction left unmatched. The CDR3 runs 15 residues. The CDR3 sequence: CASSTSGSSTGELFF. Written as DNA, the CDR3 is TGTGCCAGCAGCACTAGCGGGAGTTCTACCGGGGAGCTGTTTTTT.

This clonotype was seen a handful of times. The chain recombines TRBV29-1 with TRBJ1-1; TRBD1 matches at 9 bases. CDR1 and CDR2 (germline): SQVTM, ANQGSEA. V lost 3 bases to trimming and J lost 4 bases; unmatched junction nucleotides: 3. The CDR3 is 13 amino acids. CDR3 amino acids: CSVEAGQGTEAFF. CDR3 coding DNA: TGCAGCGTTGAGGCGGGACAGGGCACTGAAGCTTTCTTT.

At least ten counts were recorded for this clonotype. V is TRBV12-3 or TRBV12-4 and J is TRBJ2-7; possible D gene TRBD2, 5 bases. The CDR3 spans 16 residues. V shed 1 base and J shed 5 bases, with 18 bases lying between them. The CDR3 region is CASSLVLNQRANEQYF. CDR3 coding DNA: TGTGCCAGCAGTTTAGTCTTGAACCAGAGGGCCAACGAGCAGTACTTC.

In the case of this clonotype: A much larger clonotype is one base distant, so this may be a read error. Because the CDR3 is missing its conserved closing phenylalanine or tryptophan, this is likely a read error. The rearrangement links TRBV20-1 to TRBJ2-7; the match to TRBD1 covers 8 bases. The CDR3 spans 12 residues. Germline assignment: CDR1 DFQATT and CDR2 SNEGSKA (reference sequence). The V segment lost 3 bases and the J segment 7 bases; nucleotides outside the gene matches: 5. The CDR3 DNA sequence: TGCAGTGCTAGTCAGGGGGCAAGTGAGCAGTACATC. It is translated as CSASQGASEQYI.

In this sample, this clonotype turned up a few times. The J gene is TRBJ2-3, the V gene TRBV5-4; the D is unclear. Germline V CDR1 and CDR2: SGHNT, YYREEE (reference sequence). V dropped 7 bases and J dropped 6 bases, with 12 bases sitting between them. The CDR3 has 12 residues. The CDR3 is CASGSDPDTQYF. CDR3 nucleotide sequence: TGTGCCAGCGGATCTGACCCTGATACGCAGTATTTT.

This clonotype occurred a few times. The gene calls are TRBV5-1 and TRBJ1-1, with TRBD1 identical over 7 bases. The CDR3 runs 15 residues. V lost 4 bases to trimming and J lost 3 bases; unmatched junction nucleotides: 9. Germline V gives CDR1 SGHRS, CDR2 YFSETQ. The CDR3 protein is CASSLTGSGDTEAFF. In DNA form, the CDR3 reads TGCGCCAGCAGCCTGACAGGGTCGGGTGACACTGAAGCTTTCTTT.

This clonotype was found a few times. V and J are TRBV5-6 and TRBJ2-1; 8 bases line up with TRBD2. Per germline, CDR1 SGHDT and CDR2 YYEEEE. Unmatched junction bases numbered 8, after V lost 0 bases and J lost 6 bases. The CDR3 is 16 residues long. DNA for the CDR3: TGTGCCAGCAGCTTGGCGGGAGGGGGTTTAAGCAATGAGCAGTTCTTC. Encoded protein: CASSLAGGGLSNEQFF.

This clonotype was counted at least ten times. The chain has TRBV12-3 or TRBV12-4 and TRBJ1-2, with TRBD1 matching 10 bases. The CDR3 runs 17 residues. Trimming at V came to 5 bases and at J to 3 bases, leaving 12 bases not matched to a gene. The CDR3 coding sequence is TGTGCCAGCAGTATGAATGCGGGACAGGGGATCCACTATGGCTACACCTTC. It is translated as CASSMNAGQGIHYGYTF.

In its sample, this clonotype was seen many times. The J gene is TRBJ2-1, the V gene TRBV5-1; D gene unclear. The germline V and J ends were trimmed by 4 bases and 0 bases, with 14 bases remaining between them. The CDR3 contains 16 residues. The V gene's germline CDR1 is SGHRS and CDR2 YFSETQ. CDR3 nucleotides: TGCGCCAGCAGCGGTACAGCTATGAGCTCCTACAATGAGCAGTTCTTC. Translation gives CASSGTAMSSYNEQFF.

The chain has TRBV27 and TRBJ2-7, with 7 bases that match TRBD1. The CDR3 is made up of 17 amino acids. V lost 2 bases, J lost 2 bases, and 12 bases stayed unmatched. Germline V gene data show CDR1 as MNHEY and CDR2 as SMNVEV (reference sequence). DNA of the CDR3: TGTGCCAGCAGTTTACTCGTCTCTGGGACAGCCGCCTACGAGCAGTACTTC. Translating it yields CASSLLVSGTAAYEQYF.